The rows below give T cell receptor beta chains drawn from one sample of a study of long-term antiretroviral therapy in people with HIV. Sequenced by immunoSEQ multiplex PCR; TCRdb stores in-frame clones only, minus some. The profile shows 20,000 to 25,000 clones, over 75% of them singletons. The sample was unsorted PBMCs, taken 0.2 years before starting antiretroviral therapy. These receptors were collected from a man between 18 and 35 years old with HIV. CDR3s include the opening cysteine and the closing phenylalanine or tryptophan. The D gene is left open where the match is weak. Not all rows give a size; the values are once, few, many and, for expanded clones, a class.

>TRBV27|NA|NA|TRBJ2-1
CASSLLGRDDNEQFF
TGTGCCAGCAGTTTACTGGGCAGGGACGACAATGAGCAGTTCTTC
>TRBV7-9|NA|NA|TRBJ1-5
CASSDQGLSNQPQHF
TGTGCCAGCAGCGATCAAGGCCTTAGCAATCAGCCCCAGCATTTT
>TRBV5-6|TRBD1|NA|TRBJ1-2
CASSSAGTGWHYGYTF
TGTGCCAGCAGTTCGGCCGGGACAGGGTGGCACTATGGCTACACCTTC
>TRBV9|NA|NA|TRBJ1-1
CASSAGSPEAFF
TGTGCCAGCAGCGCGGGGAGCCCTGAAGCTTTCTTT
>TRBV5-4|TRBD1|NA|TRBJ2-1
CASSKTDRAGYNEQFF
TGTGCCAGCAGCAAAACGGACAGGGCCGGATACAATGAGCAGTTCTTC
>TRBV7-6|TRBD2|NA|TRBJ2-1
CASSFGRGEGNEQFF
TGTGCCAGCAGCTTTGGTCGGGGGGAGGGGAATGAGCAGTTCTTC
>TRBV6-6|NA|NA|TRBJ1-5
CASSEGHYSNQPQHF
TGTGCCAGCAGTGAGGGGCACTATAGCAATCAGCCCCAGCATTTT
>TRBV5-6|NA|NA|TRBJ2-3
CASSLAVVSDTQYF
TGTGCCAGCAGCTTGGCCGTCGTATCGGATACGCAGTATTTT
>TRBV2|NA|NA|TRBJ2-2
CASRGRHGELFF
TGTGCCAGCAGGGGGCGTCACGGGGAGCTGTTTTTT
>TRBV6-5|TRBD1|NA|TRBJ2-2
CASKIDRVEGGELFF
TGTGCCAGTAAAATAGACAGGGTTGAAGGCGGGGAGCTGTTTTTT
>TRBV5-8|NA|medium-sized|TRBJ1-1
CASRFPTETEAFF
TGTGCCAGCAGATTCCCGACAGAGACTGAAGCTTTCTTT
>TRBV6-6|NA|NA|TRBJ2-4
CASSYSSSQNIQYF
TGTGCCAGCAGTTACTCGAGCTCGCAGAACATTCAGTACTTC
>TRBV2|NA|NA|TRBJ2-1
CASSEGAAGQTYNEQFF
TGTGCCAGCAGTGAAGGGGCCGCGGGACAAACCTACAATGAGCAGTTCTTC
>TRBV12-5|TRBD1|NA|TRBJ1-5
CASGLGQGVQPQHF
TGTGCTAGTGGTTTGGGACAGGGAGTTCAGCCCCAGCATTTT
>TRBV15|TRBD1|NA|TRBJ2-7
CATSTDRGTYEQYF
TGTGCCACCAGCACGGACAGGGGGACCTACGAGCAGTACTTC
>TRBV4-3|NA|NA|TRBJ1-5
CASSQDLGAWNQPQHF
TGCGCCAGCAGCCAAGATTTGGGGGCATGGAATCAGCCCCAGCATTTT
>TRBV11-2|NA|once|TRBJ2-1
CASSPTDVGEQFF
TGTGCCAGCAGCCCCACGGACGTAGGTGAGCAGTTCTTC
>TRBV7-6|NA|NA|TRBJ1-1
CASTSSGSTEAFF
TGTGCCAGCACTTCGAGCGGGAGCACTGAAGCTTTCTTT
>TRBV4-1|TRBD1|NA|TRBJ1-4
CASSQGVDRELFF
TGCGCCAGCAGCCAAGGGGTCGACAGGGAACTGTTTTTT
>TRBV18|NA|few|TRBJ2-3
CASSPRYGTDTQYF
TGTGCCAGCTCACCAAGGTACGGCACAGATACGCAGTATTTT
>TRBV27|NA|NA|TRBJ2-1
CASSSWGARSYNEQFF
TGTGCCAGCAGTTCGTGGGGAGCCCGCTCCTACAATGAGCAGTTCTTC
>TRBV15|NA|NA|TRBJ2-3
CATLTGGTDTQYF
TGTGCCACCCTCACGGGGGGCACAGATACGCAGTATTTT
>TRBV5-6|NA|few|TRBJ2-7
CASATVSSYEQYF
TGTGCCAGCGCCACCGTGTCCTCCTACGAGCAGTACTTC
>TRBV6-1|TRBD1|few|TRBJ1-2
CASSEMGTGVGSGYTF
TGTGCCAGCAGTGAAATGGGGACAGGGGTGGGTAGTGGCTACACCTTC
>TRBV2|NA|NA|TRBJ1-2
CASSEDRVGLGGYTF
TGTGCCAGCAGTGAAGACAGGGTTGGATTGGGTGGCTACACCTTC
>TRBV5-6|NA|once|TRBJ2-3
CASSPTRLFSTDTQYF
TGTGCCAGCAGCCCTACTAGACTTTTTAGCACAGATACGCAGTATTTT
>TRBV27|NA|NA|TRBJ2-3
CARGRQGTDTQYF
TGTGCCAGAGGGAGACAGGGCACAGATACGCAGTATTTT
>TRBV27|TRBD1|NA|TRBJ2-3
CASGSGTGPGDTQYF
TGTGCCAGCGGTTCCGGGACAGGCCCCGGGGATACGCAGTATTTT
>TRBV6-5|NA|NA|TRBJ2-3
CASSAGYVMSDTQYF
TGTGCCAGCAGCGCAGGGTACGTTATGAGTGATACGCAGTATTTT
>TRBV6-1|NA|NA|TRBJ1-4
CASRRVGDEKLFF
TGTGCCAGCAGGAGAGTGGGGGATGAAAAACTGTTTTTT
>TRBV11-2|NA|medium-sized|TRBJ1-2
CASSLGETGLGYTF
TGTGCCAGCAGCTTAGGAGAGACGGGTCTTGGCTACACCTTC
>TRBV20-1|NA|once|TRBJ1-1
CSVEGERAFF
TGCAGTGTGGAAGGCGAGCGAGCTTTCTTT
>TRBV9|NA|NA|TRBJ1-2
CASSVGKGYTF
TGTGCCAGCAGCGTAGGCAAGGGCTACACCTTC
>TRBV5-6|NA|NA|TRBJ2-1
CASTSSYNEQFF
TGTGCCAGCACCAGCTCCTACAATGAGCAGTTCTTC
>TRBV19|NA|NA|TRBJ1-2
CASSIDSRYGYTF
TGTGCCAGTAGTATTGATTCCCGGTATGGCTACACCTTC
>TRBV7-2|NA|once|TRBJ2-7
CASSSYYEQYF
TGTGCCAGCAGCTCCTATTACGAGCAGTACTTC
>TRBV11-1|NA|NA|TRBJ2-5
CASSPMGEETQYF
TGTGCCAGCAGCCCCATGGGGGAGGAGACCCAGTACTTC
>TRBV10-3|NA|NA|TRBJ1-1
CAISERGGDTEAFF
TGTGCCATCAGTGAGAGGGGGGGGGACACTGAAGCTTTCTTT
>TRBV9|TRBD2|NA|TRBJ2-1
CASSATGLAGGGWEQFF
TGTGCCAGCAGCGCGACGGGACTAGCGGGAGGGGGTTGGGAGCAGTTCTTC
>TRBV2|NA|NA|TRBJ1-2
CASSEGTGPNYGYTF
TGTGCCAGCAGTGAAGGAACAGGACCTAACTATGGCTACACCTTC
>TRBV6-1|NA|NA|TRBJ2-3
CASSVRETDTQYF
TGTGCCAGCAGTGTGAGGGAAACAGATACGCAGTATTTT
>TRBV5-5|NA|NA|TRBJ2-3
CASSSLGYTDTQYF
TGTGCCAGCAGCTCACTCGGCTACACAGATACGCAGTATTTT
>TRBV15|NA|NA|TRBJ2-7
CATSVGIGYEQYF
TGTGCCACCAGCGTGGGAATCGGTTACGAGCAGTACTTC
>TRBV7-2|NA|NA|TRBJ2-3
CASSLVALASDTQYF
TGTGCCAGCAGCCTCGTGGCCCTAGCGTCAGATACGCAGTATTTT
>TRBV6-5|TRBD2|NA|TRBJ2-7
CASSYFLGGNEQYF
TGTGCCAGCAGTTATTTCCTGGGGGGGAACGAGCAGTACTTC
>TRBV23-1|NA|few|TRBJ1-1
CAPSLRGAEAFF
TGCGCTCCTTCCCTGAGGGGCGCTGAAGCTTTCTTT